This T cell receptor beta chain was retrieved from a study of T cell responses to AZD1222 COVID-19 vaccine. The study, taken as a whole, reports: It should be noted that donors were predominantly white British and more often female, and clonal diversity was possibly underestimated. Spike as a whole was targeted by vaccine-associated CD4 TCRs, dominant at 160-218 and 743-854. A reported finding is that nearly half of spike-specific TCRs target unmutated variant regions. There were repertoire samples only from the period after the peak T cell response.

Sequenced by immunoSEQ multiplex PCR; TCRdb stores in-frame clones only, minus some. The repertoire holds approximately 160,000 clones, around 93% seen once, with approximately 4.8% in the top ten. Turning to this clone: Its antigen is currently unknown.

Between the trimmed V and J ends, which lost 3 bases and 0 bases, there was a span of 12 bases. The germline gives CDR1 MGHRA, CDR2 YSYEKL. CDR3 length equals 16 residues. This chain connects TRBV4-1 to TRBJ1-5; no definite D call. The clonotype comes from an adult in good health. Specimen: peripheral blood, collected on day 0 of AZD1222 vaccination. For the CDR3, the DNA is TGCGCCAGCAGCCAGGCCGGCGTCTATAGCAATCAGCCCCAGCATTTT. Amino acids: CASSQAGVYSNQPQHF.